Shown below are 22 T cell receptor beta chains from a single sample sequenced in a study of cytomegalovirus exposure and HLA in healthy donors. PCR primers comprised 60 Vbeta and 13 Jbeta primers. Generated by immunoSEQ multiplex PCR, the TCRdb table keeps only in-frame clones and is missing some. The sample shows about 150,000 clones, nearly 80% of them seen only once. The specimen sequenced was PBMCs. The receptor source for this set is a man aged 40-50 years in good health and CMV-seropositive.

The chain recombines TRBV30 with TRBJ2-5; no clear D gene. The end of the DNA fits TRBJ2-7 better, so the J call may be wrong. The CDR3 length is 13 residues. The V gene's germline CDR1 is GTSNPN and CDR2 SVGIG (reference sequence). CDR3: CAWSVNGPYEQYF. In DNA, the CDR3 is TGTGCCTGGAGTGTAAATGGTCCCTACGAGCAGTACTTC.

The V gene is TRBV6-5, the J gene TRBJ2-7; tentative D call: TRBD1 (5 bases). This CDR3 spans 14 amino acids. The V end lost 5 bases, the J end lost 0 bases, and 11 bases lay between the germline ends. CDR1 MNHEY and CDR2 SVGAGI come from the germline V gene. The DNA for the CDR3 is TGTGCCAGCAGTAAACAGGCGATCTCCTACGAGCAGTACTTC. Encoded protein: CASSKQAISYEQYF.

V gene TRBV19 combines with J gene TRBJ1-5, with 8 positions matching TRBD1. With 2 bases clipped from V and 4 bases from J, the junction kept 7 bases outside the gene matches. The CDR3 sequence is 16 residues long. Germline CDR1 LNHDA, CDR2 SQIVND (reference sequence). This CDR3 is CASSILGTGINQPQHF. The CDR3 DNA reads as TGTGCCAGTAGTATATTGGGGACAGGAATAAATCAGCCCCAGCATTTT.

This chain uses TRBV14 with TRBJ2-2, with TRBD1 as a possible D gene (6 bases). The CDR3 totals 15 residues. Germline V gene data show CDR1 as SGHDN and CDR2 as FVKESK. The germline V and J ends were trimmed by 4 bases and 4 bases, with 13 bases remaining between them. CDR3 sequence: CASSRNRVVTGELFF. CDR3 DNA: TGTGCCAGCAGCCGCAACAGGGTCGTCACCGGGGAGCTGTTTTTT.

The chain carries TRBV7-2 and TRBJ2-2, with 8 bases that match TRBD2. The CDR3 is 16 residues long. Germline V gene lookup returns CDR1 SGHTA and CDR2 FQGNSA. V lost 2 bases to trimming and J lost 3 bases; unmatched junction nucleotides: 5. DNA for the CDR3: TGTGCCAGCAGCTTAAGTAGCGGGACACACACCGGGGAGCTGTTTTTT. This codes for CASSLSSGTHTGELFF.

The chain employs TRBV28 and TRBJ2-3, with 7 positions matching TRBD2. J was trimmed by 5 bases and V by 2 bases; bases with no gene match: 16. Germline V gives CDR1 MDHEN, CDR2 SYDVKM. The CDR3 totals 18 residues. CDR3 in amino acids: CASSLVESWDYNVDTQYF. CDR3 nucleotide sequence: TGTGCCAGCAGTTTAGTCGAAAGTTGGGACTACAACGTAGATACGCAGTATTTT. The variable domain in full, with the rest retrieved from reference TRBV28 and TRBJ2-3, is DVKVTQSSRYLVKRTGEKVFLECVQDMDHENMFWYRQDPGLGLRLIYFSYDVKMKEKGDIPEGYSVSREKKERFSLILESASTNQTSMYLCASSLVESWDYNVDTQYFGPGTRLTVL.

The chain employs TRBV28 and TRBJ1-5; 8 bases fit TRBD1. The germline gives CDR1 MDHEN, CDR2 SYDVKM. Trimming took 4 bases from V and 4 from J; bases not matched to a gene: 6. The CDR3 runs to 15 residues. CDR3 coding DNA: TGTGCCAGCAGTTCCCAGGGGGCGCGAAATCAGCCCCAGCATTTT. It encodes CASSSQGARNQPQHF.

This clone was seen once. This chain links TRBV28 with TRBJ2-7, with 7 bases lining up with TRBD2. Germline V gene sequence: CDR1 MDHEN, CDR2 SYDVKM. With V trimmed by 10 bases and J by 0 bases, 6 bases remained unmatched. This CDR3 contains 13 residues. The CDR3 sequence is CATQAGSSYEQYF. In DNA form, the CDR3 reads TGTGCCACCCAAGCGGGGAGCTCCTACGAGCAGTACTTC. Looking up the rest from reference TRBV28 and TRBJ2-7 gives the full variable domain: DVKVTQSSRYLVKRTGEKVFLECVQDMDHENMFWYRQDPGLGLRLIYFSYDVKMKEKGDIPEGYSVSREKKERFSLILESASTNQTSMYLCATQAGSSYEQYFGPGTRLTVT.

The chain combines TRBV18 with TRBJ1-3; D call uncertain. Germline CDR1 reads KGHSH; CDR2 reads LQKENI. V was pared by 2 bases and J by 0 bases, with 8 bases between. The length of the CDR3 is 15 residues. CDR3 bases: TGTGCCAGCTCACCAGGAGGCGGCTCTGGAAACACCATATATTTT. It encodes CASSPGGGSGNTIYF.

The chain uses TRBV13 and TRBJ2-7, with a tentative D call TRBD2 (6 bases). The CDR3 totals 15 residues. V was pared by 5 bases and J by 2 bases, with 16 bases between. From germline, CDR1 is PRHDT and CDR2 FYEKMQ (reference sequence). The CDR3 here is CASSAFSGAAYEQYF. The CDR3 DNA sequence: TGTGCCAGCAGCGCCTTTAGCGGAGCCGCCTACGAGCAGTACTTC. The variable domain in full, completed from reference TRBV13 and TRBJ2-7, reads AAGVIQSPRHLIKEKRETATLKCYPIPRHDTVYWYQQGPGQDPQFLISFYEKMQSDKGSIPDRFSAQQFSDYHSELNMSSLELGDSALYFCASSAFSGAAYEQYFGPGTRLTVT.

This clone has only a few counts. The chain has TRBV30 and TRBJ1-2; 7 nucleotides agree with TRBD1. Germline CDR1 GTSNPN, CDR2 SVGIG (reference sequence). The CDR3 has 15 amino acids. Trimming took 1 base from V and 5 from J; bases not matched to a gene: 10. CDR3 DNA sequence: TGTGCCTGGAGTGGGACCCTAACAGGGGTGTATGGCTACACCTTC. Its protein is CAWSGTLTGVYGYTF.

The chain is built from TRBV30 and TRBJ2-7, with D perhaps TRBD2 (6 bases). The CDR3 loop spans 16 amino acids. Germline CDR1 reads GTSNPN; CDR2 reads SVGIG (reference sequence). V was cut by 2 bases and J by 2 bases, with 19 bases left in between. The CDR3 is CAWSPPEVAATYEQYF. DNA of the CDR3: TGTGCCTGGAGTCCTCCTGAGGTAGCGGCCACCTACGAGCAGTACTTC.

As DNA, the CDR3 is TGTGCCAGCAGCGGGGACAGGAGCGACAATCAGCCCCAGCATTTT. This gives the protein CASSGDRSDNQPQHF. V usage is TRBV6-5 and J usage is TRBJ1-5, with 8 bases identical to TRBD1. CDR3 length: 15 amino acids. Germline CDR1 reads MNHEY; CDR2 reads SVGAGI. Trimming at V came to 6 bases and at J to 3 bases, leaving 7 bases not matched to a gene.

This rearrangement joins TRBV7-9 to TRBJ1-2; TRBD1 agrees at 7 bases. The CDR3 has 15 amino acids. V gave up 3 bases and J gave up 7 bases; unmatched junction bases: 11. Germline CDR1 is SEHNR and CDR2 is FQNEAQ (reference sequence). The CDR3 DNA follows: TGTGCCAGCAGCTTGGGGGACAGCCTAACGGTTGGCTACACCTTC. Encoded protein: CASSLGDSLTVGYTF.

Only one count was recorded for this clone. The J gene is TRBJ1-2, the V gene TRBV6-1; D unresolved. V lost 8 bases and J 0 bases, leaving 10 bases between the germline ends. Per germline, CDR1 MNHNS and CDR2 SASEGT. This CDR3 is 13 amino acids long. The CDR3 DNA follows: TGTGCCAGCCGCGCTCTGGCTAACTATGGCTACACCTTC. This translates into CASRALANYGYTF.

This chain joins TRBV27 and TRBJ2-7; 9 bases agree with TRBD1. CDR3 size: 16 residues. Unmatched junction bases numbered 12, after V lost 4 bases and J lost 5 bases. The germline CDR1 and CDR2 sequences are MNHEY and SMNVEV (reference sequence). In DNA, the CDR3 is TGTGCCAGCAGTTCCCTTCCCGGGACAGGGATCAACGAGCAGTACTTC. This translates into CASSSLPGTGINEQYF.

The rearrangement uses TRBV12-5 and TRBJ1-1, with D unclear. This CDR3 is 15 amino acids long. The germline V and J ends were trimmed by 5 bases and 1 base, with 14 bases remaining between them. Germline V gives CDR1 LGHNT, CDR2 FRNRAP. The CDR3 is CASGNGRTWNTEAFF. The CDR3 DNA reads TGTGCTAGTGGTAACGGACGGACTTGGAACACTGAAGCTTTCTTT.

The rearrangement uses TRBV10-3 and TRBJ1-2; 7 bases are shared with TRBD1. Germline CDR1 ENHRY, CDR2 SYGVKD. Trimming at V came to 6 bases and at J to 8 bases, leaving 12 bases not matched to a gene. The CDR3 spans 14 residues. CDR3 sequence (DNA): TGTGCCATCAGCGAGAGTGAGGGGGCGGGCGGCTACACCTTC. It encodes CAISESEGAGGYTF.

V gene TRBV6-1 combines with J gene TRBJ2-3, with 7 bases matching TRBD2. The CDR3 is 15 residues long. Trimming removed 7 bases from V and 0 bases from J; junction bases left unmatched: 7. The germline CDR1 and CDR2 sequences are MNHNS and SASEGT. The CDR3 DNA sequence: TGTGCCAGCACTCACTGGGGGGGTAGCACAGATACGCAGTATTTT. This gives the protein CASTHWGGSTDTQYF.

V usage is TRBV28 and J usage is TRBJ1-2, with 10 bases identical to TRBD1. The V gene end was trimmed by 9 bases and the J gene end by 2 bases; junction bases not matched to a gene: 3. Per germline, CDR1 MDHEN and CDR2 SYDVKM. The CDR3 sequence is 13 residues long. The CDR3 reads CASGTGENYGYTF. The CDR3 DNA follows: TGTGCCAGTGGGACAGGGGAAAACTATGGCTACACCTTC.

This chain uses TRBV6-5 with TRBJ2-3, with D hard to call. Germline loops: CDR1 MNHEY, CDR2 SVGAGI. Trimming removed 6 bases from V and 11 bases from J, with 21 bases in between. The CDR3 runs 14 residues. The CDR3 DNA sequence: TGTGCCAGCAGCCCCCTCGTCGAGCCTAGTAAGCAGTATTTT. As protein: CASSPLVEPSKQYF.

The chain joins TRBV27 to TRBJ2-1; TRBD2 matches at 8 bases. V was pared by 6 bases and J by 7 bases, with 5 bases of the junction left unmatched. The CDR3 runs to 13 residues. Germline V gives CDR1 MNHEY, CDR2 SMNVEV (reference sequence). CDR3 bases: TGTGCCAGCAGACTAAGCGGGAGAAATGAGCAGTTCTTC. Translation: CASRLSGRNEQFF.